This T cell receptor beta chain stems from a study of blood T cells in healthy people across ages. The overall study: When template switching was applied, about one barcoded beta molecule was captured per two T cells.

A word on this clonotype: As yet, its antigen is unknown.

Together with a sample-barcoded 5' primer, a J-beta primer mix was included in a second PCR lasting about 6 to 11 cycles. In TCRdb, the 5' RACE reads were re-called with MiXCR into one record per CDR3 protein. The sample has some 790,000 distinct CDR3 sequences, 29% seen once. Study results and limitations: Diversity was estimated from one million T cells, and these estimates were considered underestimates.

CDR1 SEHNR and CDR2 FQNEAQ come from the germline V gene (reference sequence). V shed 5 bases and J 5 bases; nucleotides not matched to a gene: 6. The CDR3 is made up of 14 amino acids. The source of this sequence is a woman aged 80 or over in good health. The chain has TRBV7-9 and TRBJ1-1; 9 bases match TRBD1. The sample was blood. CDR3 DNA sequence: TGTGCCAGCAGCCCGCGACAGGGGGTGACTGAAGCTTTCTTT. This gives the protein CASSPRQGVTEAFF.